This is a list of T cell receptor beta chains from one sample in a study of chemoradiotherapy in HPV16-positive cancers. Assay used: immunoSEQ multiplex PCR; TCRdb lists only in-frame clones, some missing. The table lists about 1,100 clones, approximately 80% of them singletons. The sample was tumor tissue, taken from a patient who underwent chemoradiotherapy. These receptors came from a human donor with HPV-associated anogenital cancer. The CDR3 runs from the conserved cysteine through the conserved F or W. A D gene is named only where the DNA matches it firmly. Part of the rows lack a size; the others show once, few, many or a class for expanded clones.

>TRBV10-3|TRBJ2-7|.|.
CAISAGNQYEQYF
TGTGCCATCAGCGCCGGGAATCAGTACGAGCAGTACTTC
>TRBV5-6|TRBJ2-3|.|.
CASNSGGDTDTQYF
TGTGCCAGCAATAGTGGGGGTGACACAGATACGCAGTATTTT
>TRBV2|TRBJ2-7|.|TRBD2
CASSEEGLATGEQYF
TGTGCCAGCAGTGAAGAGGGACTAGCAACGGGAGAGCAGTACTTC
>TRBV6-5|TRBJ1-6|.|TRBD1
CASSVGTGDSPLHF
TGTGCCAGCAGCGTCGGGACAGGGGATTCACCCCTCCACTTT
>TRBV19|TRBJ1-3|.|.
CASSPDSYGNTIYF
TGTGCCAGTAGTCCGGACAGTTACGGAAACACCATATATTTT
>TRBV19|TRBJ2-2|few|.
CASSICGRGEAGTPSTGELFF
TGTGCCAGTAGTATTTGCGGTAGAGGGGAGGCCGGGACTCCGAGCACCGGGGAGCTGTTTTTT
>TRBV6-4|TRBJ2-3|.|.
CASSDSVGQGTQYF
TGTGCCAGCAGTGACTCCGTTGGACAAGGGACGCAGTATTTT
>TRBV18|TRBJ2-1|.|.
CASSPLAQEQFF
TGTGCCAGCTCACCACTCGCTCAGGAGCAGTTCTTC
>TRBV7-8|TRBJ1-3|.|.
CASSSSAYSGNTIYF
TGTGCCAGCAGCTCTTCAGCCTACTCTGGAAACACCATATATTTT
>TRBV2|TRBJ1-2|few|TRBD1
CASSEGGNRGQGYTF
TGTGCCAGCAGTGAAGGGGGTAACAGGGGGCAAGGCTACACCTTC
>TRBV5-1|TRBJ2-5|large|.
CASSPEGGETQYF
TGCGCCAGCAGCCCGGAGGGCGGAGAGACCCAGTACTTC
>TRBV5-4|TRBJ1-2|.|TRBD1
CASSPETGVGYGYTF
TGTGCCAGCAGCCCTGAGACAGGGGTAGGTTACGGCTACACCTTC
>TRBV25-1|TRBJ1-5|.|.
CASSEFGDQPQHF
TGTGCCAGCAGTGAATTTGGTGATCAGCCCCAGCATTTT
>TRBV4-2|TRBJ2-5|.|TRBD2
CASSQDFRRGVSYQETQYF
TGTGCCAGCAGCCAAGATTTCCGACGGGGGGTTTCGTACCAAGAGACCCAGTACTTC
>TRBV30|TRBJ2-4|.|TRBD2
CAWSVGLAGRSIAKNIQYF
TGTGCCTGGAGTGTTGGCCTAGCGGGGAGATCTATAGCCAAAAACATTCAGTACTTC
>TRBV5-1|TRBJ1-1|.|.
CASSLNQNTEAFF
TGCGCCAGCAGCTTGAACCAGAACACTGAAGCTTTCTTT
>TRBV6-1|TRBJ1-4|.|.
CASSEQRQLNEKLFF
TGTGCCAGCAGTGAACAACGACAGCTTAATGAAAAACTGTTTTTT
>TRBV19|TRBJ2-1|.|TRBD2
CATTWGGSYNEQFF
TGTGCCACCACTTGGGGGGGTTCCTACAATGAGCAGTTCTTC
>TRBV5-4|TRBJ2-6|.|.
CASSLGGLWVIGANVLTF
TGTGCCAGCAGCCTAGGGGGACTCTGGGTTATTGGGGCCAACGTCCTGACTTTC
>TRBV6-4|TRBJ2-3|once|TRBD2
CASSDSTSGGDTQYF
TGTGCCAGCAGTGACTCGACTAGCGGGGGAGATACGCAGTATTTT
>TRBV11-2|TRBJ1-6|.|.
CASSLGFDRHSPLHF
TGTGCCAGCAGCTTAGGATTCGACAGGCATTCACCCCTCCACTTT
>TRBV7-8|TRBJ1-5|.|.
CASSLWGGAQVQPQHF
TGTGCCAGCAGCTTATGGGGGGGGGCGCAGGTTCAGCCCCAGCATTTT
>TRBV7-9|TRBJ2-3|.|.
CASSRGYATDTQYF
TGTGCCAGCAGCCGGGGGTACGCCACAGATACGCAGTATTTT
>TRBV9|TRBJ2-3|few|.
CASSTTSTDTQYF
TGTGCCAGCAGCACCACTAGCACAGATACGCAGTATTTT
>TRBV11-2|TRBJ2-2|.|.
CASSPDPNTGELFF
TGTGCCAGCAGCCCGGACCCTAACACCGGGGAGCTGTTTTTT
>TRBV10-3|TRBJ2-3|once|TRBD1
CAIEGPPSVWDRRSFSTDTQYF
TGTGCCATCGAGGGACCCCCCTCCGTTTGGGACAGGAGATCGTTTAGCACAGATACGCAGTATTTT
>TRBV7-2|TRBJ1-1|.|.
CASSLGQGRITEAFF
TGTGCCAGCAGCTTAGGGCAGGGGCGGATCACTGAAGCTTTCTTT
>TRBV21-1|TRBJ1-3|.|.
CASSSHRGPGNTIYF
TGTGCCAGCAGCAGTCACAGGGGGCCTGGAAACACCATATATTTT
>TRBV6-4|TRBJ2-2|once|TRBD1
CASSAGGDTGELFF
TGTGCCAGCAGTGCAGGGGGCGACACCGGGGAGCTGTTTTTT
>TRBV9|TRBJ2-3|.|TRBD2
CASSVAGGWADTQYF
TGTGCCAGCAGCGTAGCCGGGGGGTGGGCAGATACGCAGTATTTT
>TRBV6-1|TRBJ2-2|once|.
CASSTRDRNTGELFF
TGTGCCAGCAGTACCCGGGACCGTAACACCGGGGAGCTGTTTTTT
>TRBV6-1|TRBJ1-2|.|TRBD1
CASRDPQGAGGYTF
TGTGCCAGCAGGGATCCTCAGGGGGCGGGTGGCTACACCTTC
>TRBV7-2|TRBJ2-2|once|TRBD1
CASSPGTANTGELFF
TGTGCCAGCAGCCCCGGGACAGCGAACACCGGGGAGCTGTTTTTT
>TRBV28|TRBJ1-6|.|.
CASSLGGSYNSPLHF
TGTGCCAGCAGTTTAGGGGGCTCCTATAATTCACCCCTCCACTTT
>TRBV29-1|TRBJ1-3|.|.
CSVEGRPSGNTIYF
TGCAGCGTTGAGGGCAGGCCCTCTGGAAACACCATATATTTT
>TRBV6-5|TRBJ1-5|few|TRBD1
CASSRTGKDQPQHF
TGTGCCAGCAGTCGGACAGGGAAGGATCAGCCCCAGCATTTT
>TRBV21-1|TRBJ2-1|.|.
CATHCAGSNEQFF
TGTGCCACCCACTGCGCAGGGTCGAATGAGCAGTTCTTC
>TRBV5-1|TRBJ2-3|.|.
CATNFESPATDTQYF
TGCGCCACCAACTTCGAGTCTCCTGCTACAGATACGCAGTATTTT
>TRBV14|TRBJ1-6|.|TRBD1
CASSQDRGSYNSPLHF
TGTGCCAGCAGCCAAGACAGGGGGTCCTATAATTCACCCCTCCACTTT
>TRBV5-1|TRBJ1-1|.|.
CASSLEGLGSSNTEAFF
TGCGCCAGCAGCTTGGAAGGTCTCGGGAGCTCGAACACTGAAGCTTTCTTT
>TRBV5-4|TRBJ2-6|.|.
CASSLQQGNPGANVLTF
TGTGCCAGCAGCTTGCAACAGGGAAATCCCGGGGCCAACGTCCTGACTTTC
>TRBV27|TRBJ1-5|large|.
CASSLDPSSSNQPQHF
TGTGCCAGCAGTTTAGATCCTTCGAGTAGCAATCAGCCCCAGCATTTT
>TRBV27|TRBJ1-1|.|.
CASSLDKKYTEAFF
TGTGCCAGCAGCCTAGACAAAAAATACACTGAAGCTTTCTTT
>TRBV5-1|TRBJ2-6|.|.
CASSLMSVGSGANVLTF
TGCGCCAGCAGCTTGATGTCAGTCGGCTCTGGGGCCAACGTCCTGACTTTC
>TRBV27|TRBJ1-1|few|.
CASSFRTPGQLNTEAFF
TGTGCCAGCAGTTTCCGCACTCCGGGACAATTGAACACTGAAGCTTTCTTT
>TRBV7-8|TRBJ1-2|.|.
CASSAGRTSGYTF
TGTGCCAGCAGCGCCGGGAGGACATCTGGCTACACCTTC
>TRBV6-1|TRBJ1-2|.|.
CASTRGPQGNYGYTF
TGTGCCAGCACTAGAGGACCACAGGGAAACTATGGCTACACCTTC
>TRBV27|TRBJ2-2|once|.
CASGRPTNTGELFF
TGTGCCAGCGGGAGGCCGACGAACACCGGGGAGCTGTTTTTT
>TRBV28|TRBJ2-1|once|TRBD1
CASSRDRVVMEQFF
TGTGCCAGCAGTCGGGACAGGGTGGTTATGGAGCAGTTCTTC
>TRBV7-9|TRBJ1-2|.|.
CASSETGNYYGYTF
TGTGCCAGCAGTGAAACAGGGAATTACTATGGCTACACCTTC
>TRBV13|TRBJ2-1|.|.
CASSRRVDNEQFF
TGTGCCAGCAGCCGAAGGGTGGACAATGAGCAGTTCTTC
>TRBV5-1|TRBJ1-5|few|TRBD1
CASSVGTASNQPQHF
TGCGCCAGCAGCGTTGGGACAGCCAGCAATCAGCCCCAGCATTTT
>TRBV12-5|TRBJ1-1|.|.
CASGLDRVGTTEAFF
TGTGCTAGTGGTTTGGACAGGGTTGGAACGACTGAAGCTTTCTTT
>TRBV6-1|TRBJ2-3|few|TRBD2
CASSEASGGPDTQYF
TGTGCCAGCAGTGAAGCTAGCGGGGGGCCAGATACGCAGTATTTT
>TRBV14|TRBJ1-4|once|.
CASSLYRGEKLFF
TGTGCCAGCAGCCTTTATAGGGGTGAAAAACTGTTTTTT
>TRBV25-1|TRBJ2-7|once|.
CASSVGPSEQYF
TGTGCCAGCAGTGTGGGTCCCTCCGAGCAGTACTTC
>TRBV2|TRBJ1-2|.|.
CASRDRGYGYTF
TGTGCCAGCAGGGACCGAGGGTATGGCTACACCTTC
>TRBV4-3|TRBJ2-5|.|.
CASSQEAYRETQYF
TGCGCCAGCAGCCAAGAGGCCTACCGAGAGACCCAGTACTTC
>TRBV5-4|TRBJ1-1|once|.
CASSTDSAEAFF
TGTGCCAGCAGCACAGACAGCGCCGAAGCTTTCTTT
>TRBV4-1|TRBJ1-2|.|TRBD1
CASSPKDREVVGYTF
TGCGCCAGCAGCCCCAAAGACAGGGAAGTCGTCGGCTACACCTTC